This T cell receptor (beta chain) was documented in a study of CD8+ T cells in alopecia areata. This CDR3 has 13 residues. The V end was cut by 0 bases, the J end by 2 bases, with 8 bases between. Germline loops: CDR1 SQVTM, CDR2 ANQGSEA. TCR sequencing used cDNA made by reverse transcription of extracted RNA. Some clones are missing from TCRdb's copy, which holds only in-frame ones; the method was immunoSEQ multiplex PCR. The table shows under 150,000 clones, with around 50% occurring only once. This clone was recorded a few times. Investigators sorted PBMCs to obtain both CD4+ and CD8+ T cells. This TCR was recovered from a human donor with alopecia areata. Sequenced: NKG2D-low CD8+ T cells sorted from blood. The V call is TRBV29-1, the J call TRBJ2-7; D remains unclear. CDR3 DNA: TGCAGCGTTGAAGACGTGGAGCCCTACGAGCAGTACTTC. Protein product: CSVEDVEPYEQYF.